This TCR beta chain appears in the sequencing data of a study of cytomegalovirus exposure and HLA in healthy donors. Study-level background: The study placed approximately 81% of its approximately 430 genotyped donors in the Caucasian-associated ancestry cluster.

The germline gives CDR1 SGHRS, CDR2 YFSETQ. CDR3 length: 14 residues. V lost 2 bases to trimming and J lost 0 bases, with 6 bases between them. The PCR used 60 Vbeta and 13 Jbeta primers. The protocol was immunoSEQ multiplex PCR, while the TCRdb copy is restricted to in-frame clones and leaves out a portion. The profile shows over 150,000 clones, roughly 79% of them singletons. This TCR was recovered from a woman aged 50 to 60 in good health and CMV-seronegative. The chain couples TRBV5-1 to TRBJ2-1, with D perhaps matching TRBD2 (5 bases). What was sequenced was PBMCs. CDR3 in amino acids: CASSFGDSYNEQFF. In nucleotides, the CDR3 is TGCGCCAGCAGCTTCGGGGACTCCTACAATGAGCAGTTCTTC.